The next 20 T cell receptor beta chains were all read from a single sample in a study of blood T cell repertoires in COVID-19. The protocol was immunoSEQ multiplex PCR, while the TCRdb copy is restricted to in-frame clones and leaves out a portion. Altogether approximately 200,000 clones are present, roughly 84% being singletons, with the ten largest covering under 2.5%. Sequences were obtained from peripheral blood. The receptors were gathered from a man in his forties with active or convalescent COVID-19.

J is TRBJ1-3 and V is TRBV3-1 (or the pseudogene TRBV3-2); 7 bases match TRBD1. V lost 3 bases and J lost 1; bases outside the gene matches: 6. Germline assignment: CDR1 LGHDT and CDR2 YNNKEL (reference sequence). The CDR3 length is 16 residues. This CDR3 reads CASSHSGTASGNTIYF. DNA of the CDR3: TGTGCCAGCAGCCACTCTGGGACAGCTTCTGGAAACACCATATATTTT.

This clone has just a few counts. The chain recombines TRBV30 with TRBJ2-2; maybe TRBD2 (5 bases). Deletions cut 2 bases from V and 6 bases from J, with 19 bases between. The CDR3 totals 16 residues. Germline CDR1 and CDR2: GTSNPN and SVGIG (reference sequence). The CDR3 region has the DNA TGTGCCTGGAGTAAGGGCGTGGAGGTATTCGCCGGGGAGCTGTTTTTT. Translation: CAWSKGVEVFAGELFF.

The chain has TRBV2 and TRBJ1-5; 10 bases are a match to TRBD1. The V gene end was trimmed by 7 bases and the J gene end by 2 bases; junction bases not matched to a gene: 5. Germline V gene sequence: CDR1 SNHLY, CDR2 FYNNEI. The CDR3 runs to 15 residues. The chain's CDR3 is CASNFGTGGNQPQHF. In DNA form, the CDR3 reads TGTGCCAGCAACTTCGGGACAGGGGGCAATCAGCCCCAGCATTTT.

This clone was counted once. CDR3 DNA: TGTGCCGCAGCCCTTGGGGGGGGGTCGAATTCACCCCTCCACTTT. Its translation: CAAALGGGSNSPLHF. This sequence joins TRBV3-1 (or the pseudogene TRBV3-2) and TRBJ1-6; D is possibly TRBD1 (5 bases). Germline CDR1 and CDR2: LGHDT and YNNKEL (reference sequence). V lost 11 bases to trimming and J lost 7 bases, with 21 bases between them. This CDR3 has 15 amino acids.

The chain combines TRBV19 with TRBJ2-1, with 10 bases lining up with TRBD2. From germline, CDR1 is LNHDA and CDR2 SQIVND (reference sequence). With V trimmed by 3 bases and J by 4 bases, 6 bases remained unmatched. The length of the CDR3 is 16 residues. The DNA for the CDR3 is TGTGCCAGTAGTATCTTAACTAGCGGGGCGTACAATGAGCAGTTCTTC. Translation gives CASSILTSGAYNEQFF.

V gene TRBV5-4 combines with J gene TRBJ2-7; perhaps TRBD1 as D (6 bases). V was pared by 3 bases and J by 3 bases, with 13 bases between. Germline-derived CDR1 and CDR2 are SGHNT and YYREEE (reference sequence). This CDR3 has 14 residues. CDR3 bases: TGTGCCAGCAGCTCCCAGGGGCACTTCTACGAGCAGTACTTC. It yields the protein CASSSQGHFYEQYF.

In its sample, this clone was seen once. V gene TRBV28 combines with J gene TRBJ2-1; 9 bases map to TRBD1. Germline trimming cut 2 bases from V and 5 bases from J; bases unmatched to any gene: 7. CDR1 MDHEN and CDR2 SYDVKM come from the germline V gene. The CDR3 extends over 16 amino acids. The CDR3 bases are TGTGCCAGCAGTTTACCGGGACAGGGTTCTCACAATGAGCAGTTCTTC. Its translation: CASSLPGQGSHNEQFF.

The J gene is TRBJ1-2, the V gene TRBV27, with D unresolved. The CDR3 length is 15 residues. V was shortened by 3 bases and J by 0 bases, with 11 bases between the two germline ends. Per the germline V gene, CDR1 is MNHEY and CDR2 is SMNVEV (reference sequence). In DNA, the CDR3 is TGTGCCAGCAGTTTTTGGTCCGGGACTAACTATGGCTACACCTTC. This translates into CASSFWSGTNYGYTF.

A few counts support this clone. J is TRBJ1-5 and V is TRBV30; no firm D call. The CDR3 length is 14 residues. Germline CDR1 is GTSNPN and CDR2 is SVGIG (reference sequence). V dropped 0 bases and J dropped 7 bases, with 13 bases sitting between them. In DNA form, the CDR3 reads TGTGCCTGGAGTGTTGGGTCCCCGGGACAGCCCCAGCATTTT. Translated, it gives CAWSVGSPGQPQHF.

The V and J genes are TRBV5-6 and TRBJ2-7; D is perhaps TRBD2 (5 bases). The CDR3 length is 14 residues. V lost 2 bases to trimming and J lost 4 bases, with 13 bases between them. Germline V lookup: CDR1 SGHDT, CDR2 YYEEEE. The CDR3 spells CASSFWRAKYEQYF. The CDR3 bases are TGTGCCAGCAGCTTCTGGCGGGCTAAGTACGAGCAGTACTTC.

This clone has just one count. The CDR3 protein is CASSTTGVFEKLFF. CDR3 nucleotides: TGTGCCAGCTCCACCACAGGGGTCTTCGAAAAACTGTTTTTT. The chain has TRBV18 and TRBJ1-4; 7 bases match TRBD1. This CDR3 contains 14 residues. Trimming at V came to 6 bases and at J to 8 bases, leaving 9 bases not matched to a gene. Germline V gene lookup returns CDR1 KGHSH and CDR2 LQKENI.

This chain links TRBV7-8 with TRBJ2-7, with 7 bases fitting TRBD1. This CDR3 has 15 amino acids. The junction had 2 bases not matched to a gene; V was cut back by 0 bases and J by 0 bases. The germline V gene has CDR1 SGHVS and CDR2 FQNEAQ. The CDR3 reads CASSLAGDSSYEQYF. As DNA, the CDR3 is TGTGCCAGCAGCTTAGCTGGGGACAGCTCCTACGAGCAGTACTTC.

The V and J genes are TRBV2 and TRBJ2-5, with TRBD2 as a possible D gene (5 bases). Germline CDR1 and CDR2: SNHLY and FYNNEI. This CDR3 spans 15 amino acids. V shed 6 bases and J shed 0 bases, with 14 bases lying between them. The CDR3 region is CASRETTTYQETQYF. CDR3 nucleotides: TGTGCCAGCAGGGAGACTACAACGTACCAAGAGACCCAGTACTTC.

V gene TRBV28 combines with J gene TRBJ1-6; D might be TRBD1 (5 bases). The CDR3 runs to 17 residues. CDR1 is MDHEN and CDR2 is SYDVKM in the germline V gene. The ends were cut back, 6 bases at V and 5 bases at J, with 20 bases in the middle. This CDR3 is CASSLRQISSDNSPLHF. CDR3 coding DNA: TGTGCCAGCAGCCTTAGACAGATTAGTTCTGATAATTCACCCCTCCACTTT.

This clone showed up many times. This chain connects TRBV2 to TRBJ2-7; the D is unclear. Trimming left V 6 bases short and J 3 bases short, with 6 bases between. Germline values: CDR1 SNHLY, CDR2 FYNNEI. The CDR3 consists of 11 residues. CDR3 nucleotides: TGTGCCAGCAGATGGAGCTACGAGCAGTACTTC. It codes for CASRWSYEQYF. Full variable domain (remainder filled in from reference TRBV2 and TRBJ2-7): EPEVTQTPSHQVTQMGQEVILRCVPISNHLYFYWYRQILGQKVEFLVSFYNNEISEKSEIFDDQFSVERPDGSNFTLKIRSTKLEDSAMYFCASRWSYEQYFGPGTRLTVT.

The CDR3, as DNA: TGCGCCAGCAGTGAGATGGGGGGAACTGAAGCTTTCTTT. It specifies CASSEMGGTEAFF. The rearrangement joins TRBV10-1 to TRBJ1-1; possibly TRBD1 for D (5 bases). Trimming removed 2 bases from V and 5 bases from J, with 9 bases in between. CDR3 size: 13 residues. From germline, CDR1 is WNHNN and CDR2 SYGVQD (reference sequence).

There are a few counts of this clone. CDR3 sequence: CASSQGPDNEAFF. In DNA, the CDR3 is TGCGCCAGCAGCCAGGGCCCGGACAATGAAGCTTTCTTT. The chain employs TRBV5-1 and TRBJ1-1; D perhaps matches TRBD1 (5 bases). CDR1 is SGHRS, CDR2 YFSETQ, per germline. The CDR3 contains 13 residues. Trimming left V 4 bases short and J 7 bases short, with 14 bases between.

The V call is TRBV3-1 (or the pseudogene TRBV3-2), the J call TRBJ1-2, with TRBD1 as a possible D gene (6 bases). Germline V gene sequence: CDR1 LGHDT, CDR2 YNNKEL (reference sequence). The CDR3 totals 16 residues. The V gene lost 2 bases and the J gene lost 4 bases, with 17 bases spanning the gap. Written as DNA, the CDR3 is TGTGCCAGCAGCCAAAAGGGATCTACAGGGTCCTATGGCTACACCTTC. Residues: CASSQKGSTGSYGYTF.

The rearrangement uses TRBV28 and TRBJ1-5, with TRBD1 as a possible D gene (5 bases). The CDR3 runs to 20 residues. Germline assignment: CDR1 MDHEN and CDR2 SYDVKM. Trimming took off 3 bases at V and 2 bases at J, with 26 bases between the two ends. CDR3 sequence (DNA): TGTGCCAGCAGTTTTTTGTCAAGCCGAGGAGGGGTTAGTGGCAATCAGCCCCAGCATTTT. Translated, it gives CASSFLSSRGGVSGNQPQHF.

The chain carries TRBV3-1 (or the pseudogene TRBV3-2) and TRBJ1-2, with D uncertain. The CDR3 contains 12 residues. V was pared by 8 bases and J by 7 bases, with 14 bases between. Germline V gene lookup returns CDR1 LGHDT and CDR2 YNNKEL (reference sequence). This chain's CDR3 is CASEGGWGGYTF. The CDR3 DNA reads as TGTGCCAGCGAAGGCGGGTGGGGTGGCTACACCTTC.